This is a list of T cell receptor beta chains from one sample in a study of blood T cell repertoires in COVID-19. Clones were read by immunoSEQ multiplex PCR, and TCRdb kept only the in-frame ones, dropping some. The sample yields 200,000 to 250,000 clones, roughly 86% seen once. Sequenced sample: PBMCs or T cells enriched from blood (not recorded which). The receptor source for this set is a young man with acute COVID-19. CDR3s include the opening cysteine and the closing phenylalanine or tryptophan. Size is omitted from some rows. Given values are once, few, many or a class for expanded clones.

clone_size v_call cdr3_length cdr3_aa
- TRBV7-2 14 CASTPPVENTEAFF
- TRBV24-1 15 CATSDPQTRYQPQHF
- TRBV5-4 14 CASGQRGNTGELFF
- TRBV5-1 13 CASSFREGSEAFF
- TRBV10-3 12 CAISDPGTEAFF
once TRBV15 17 CATSRVDRRAVASPLHF
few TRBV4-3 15 CASSQGRAGGTEAFF
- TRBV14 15 CASSHWSGTHYGYTF
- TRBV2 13 CASSRDSNQPQHF
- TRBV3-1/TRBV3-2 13 CASSRGAGDTQYF
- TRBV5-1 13 CASSRTSGIEQFF
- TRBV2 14 CASSELVAEETQYF
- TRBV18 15 CASSPSHVGTYEQYF
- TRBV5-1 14 CASTRVEGGQPQHF
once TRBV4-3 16 CASSQDRGYSGYGYTF
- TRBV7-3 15 CASSLTGAPNQPQHF
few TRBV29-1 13 CSVEGDLDYGYTF
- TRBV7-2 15 CASSLVWSSSYEQYF
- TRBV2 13 CASSEDNNSPLHF
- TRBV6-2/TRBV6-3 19 CASSSFDLYTGGSNQPQHF
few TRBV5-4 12 CASSLGGNEQFF
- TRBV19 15 CATSPRDRGPDTQYF
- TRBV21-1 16 CASSSGTVLPNYGYTF
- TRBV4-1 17 CASSQDLAGDSTDTQYF
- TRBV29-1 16 CSVDMGQGLMNTEAFF
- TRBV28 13 CASTDRGTDTQYF
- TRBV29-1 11 CSAPDSSGYTF
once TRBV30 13 CAWRKGRGSPLHF
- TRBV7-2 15 CASSLRLAGTDTQYF
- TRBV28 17 CASRNSGKFEADNEQFF
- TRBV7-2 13 CASSLEQTNEQFF
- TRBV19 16 CASTEGLAVNTGELFF
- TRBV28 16 CASSLYTSGLYNEQFF
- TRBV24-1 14 CATRRGAGNTEAFF
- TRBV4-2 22 CASSRDMDSLAGGPRGANVLTF
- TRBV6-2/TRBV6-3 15 CASSSWTGIGNEQFF
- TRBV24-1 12 CATSDFSGELFF
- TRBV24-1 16 CATSDGPDRENTEAFF
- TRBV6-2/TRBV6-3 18 CASSSSRQGEVLKYGYTF
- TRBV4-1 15 CASSQVGGLYNEQFF
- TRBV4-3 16 CASSQGGLAGESEQYF
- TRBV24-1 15 CATSDLKRPQDTQYF
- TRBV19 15 CASSKFGLGSNEQFF
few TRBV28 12 CACVRQNTEAFF